The TCR beta chain described here comes from a study of T cell repertoires in cytomegalovirus infection. Study in general: Carrying CMV and the relevant HLA type showed in public TCR beta signatures.

This clonotype was recorded once. No antigen is known for it. TCRdb re-derived calls from the reads in MiXCR, one entry per CDR3 protein. Among some 500,000 distinct CDR3 sequences, under 45% were seen once, and the ten largest hold 48%. Sequencing was performed on cultured PBMCs, taken from culture after CMV antigen stimulation. This clonotype was sampled from a human donor in good health (CMV status not recorded). Some clones in this sample may be carry-over from other donors' samples.

CDR3 protein: CASSAGAATGELFF. The CDR3 nucleotides are TGTGCCAGCAGCGCGGGAGCTGCCACCGGGGAGCTGTTTTTT. The chain combines TRBV7-2 with TRBJ2-2; 7 nucleotides match TRBD2. CDR3 length: 14 residues. V lost 5 bases and J lost 4; bases outside the gene matches: 4. CDR1 is SGHTA and CDR2 is FQGNSA in the germline V gene.